These T cell receptor beta chains were read from a single sample in a study of blood T cell repertoires in COVID-19. Clones were read by immunoSEQ multiplex PCR, and TCRdb kept only the in-frame ones, dropping some. The sample gives 310,000 or so clones, roughly 86% of which show up once; under 2% is in the top ten. The sequenced material came from peripheral blood. The receptor set was obtained from a woman aged 45-65 years with acute or convalescent COVID-19. The CDR3 runs from the conserved cysteine through the conserved F or W. A D gene is named only where the DNA matches it firmly.

d_call	v_call	j_call	cdr3_aa
-	TRBV5-1	TRBJ1-6	CASSARTPDNSPLHF
-	TRBV19	TRBJ1-6	CASSIRLPGESSYNSPLHF
-	TRBV5-1	TRBJ2-2	CASSSEAGSFSGELFF
TRBD2	TRBV27	TRBJ2-1	CARLAGGPHNEQFF
TRBD2	TRBV20-1	TRBJ2-1	CSASLRLAGADWGNEQFF
TRBD2	TRBV10-3	TRBJ2-7	CAISESDSGRAYEQYF
TRBD2	TRBV29-1	TRBJ2-3	CSVEASSGKGTDTQYF
-	TRBV7-9	TRBJ1-3	CASSPLRQGASGNTIYF
-	TRBV7-2	TRBJ2-7	CASSFDSTASYEQYF
TRBD2	TRBV7-3	TRBJ2-3	CASSAGVAAATDTQYF
TRBD1	TRBV7-2	TRBJ2-7	CASSSDRVDEQYF
TRBD1	TRBV3-1/TRBV3-2	TRBJ1-2	CAINRQTGQAKSNYGYTF
TRBD1	TRBV11-2	TRBJ2-6	CAAQDRANSGANVLTF
TRBD2	TRBV18	TRBJ2-4	CASSPRTGTSGTKNIQYF
TRBD2	TRBV24-1	TRBJ2-7	CATSDPTSGKGYEQYF
-	TRBV4-1	TRBJ1-6	CASSPGTLGRGDSPLHF
-	TRBV4-2	TRBJ2-1	CASSQDHPGVGYNEQFF
TRBD2	TRBV10-3	TRBJ2-1	CAISELAGGDNEQFF
TRBD1	TRBV28	TRBJ1-2	CASSPRDRGDYGYTF
-	TRBV18	TRBJ1-2	CASSPPGRAPSNYGYTF
-	TRBV12-2	TRBJ1-6	CASRLSDRPYNSPLHF
TRBD2	TRBV2	TRBJ2-7	CASTGLAGTYEQYF
-	TRBV5-6	TRBJ1-6	CASSATWRTGNSPLHF
TRBD2	TRBV23-1	TRBJ2-5	CASSQSAAGGGCAYQETQYF
-	TRBV5-4	TRBJ1-1	CASSLAGPREAFF
-	TRBV20-1	TRBJ2-1	CSATRYNEQFF
TRBD1	TRBV4-1	TRBJ1-5	CASSQRDRGGPQHF
TRBD1	TRBV2	TRBJ1-1	CASSRGQGNTEAFF
-	TRBV4-1	TRBJ2-3	CASSQLFRGTQYF
TRBD1	TRBV16	TRBJ2-2	CASSQAVHRGTPSLFF
-	TRBV7-9	TRBJ1-2	CASSPKTFTGGGYTF
TRBD1	TRBV7-9	TRBJ1-1	CASSPNRGLDTEAFF
TRBD1	TRBV7-8	TRBJ1-1	CASSSGQQNTEAFF
-	TRBV18	TRBJ1-6	CASSPSENSPLHF
-	TRBV19	TRBJ2-7	CASSIRGTVGYEQYF
TRBD1	TRBV7-2	TRBJ2-6	CASSFRDRGSGANVLTF
TRBD1	TRBV7-2	TRBJ2-7	CASSDWTGGSYEQYF
-	TRBV3-1/TRBV3-2	TRBJ2-3	CASSPGRRTDTQYF
TRBD2	TRBV3-1/TRBV3-2	TRBJ2-1	CASSRGTSGLNEQFF
-	TRBV6-5	TRBJ2-7	CASSLREGAYEQYF
TRBD1	TRBV2	TRBJ2-1	CASSPTGVWDEQFF
TRBD2	TRBV19	TRBJ2-5	CASSISGSGSPQETQYF
-	TRBV2	TRBJ2-1	CASSDWQGKTNEQFF
-	TRBV3-1/TRBV3-2	TRBJ2-5	CASSQDGATRETQYF
-	TRBV12-3/TRBV12-4	TRBJ1-4	CASSLGEKLFF
TRBD2	TRBV10-3	TRBJ2-5	CAISPGTTQETQYF
TRBD2	TRBV7-2	TRBJ2-7	CASSPRGGSRSYEQYF
TRBD2	TRBV19	TRBJ2-7	CASRPLGREGTYEQYF
-	TRBV11-2	TRBJ1-2	CASSLERGSGGYGYTF
-	TRBV19	TRBJ2-1	CASSYRSYNEQFF
TRBD2	TRBV15	TRBJ2-7	CATSRETSGRDEQYF
-	TRBV5-1	TRBJ2-7	CASARAQDPYEQYF
TRBD2	TRBV7-3	TRBJ2-1	CASSLTGTSGITRSEQFF
-	TRBV30	TRBJ1-3	CATKVNSGNTIYF
-	TRBV7-8	TRBJ2-1	CASSGGTFYNEQFF
-	TRBV29-1	TRBJ2-3	CSVDGQGLTDTQYF
-	TRBV5-4	TRBJ1-6	CASSSQGNNSPLHF
-	TRBV7-3	TRBJ2-7	CASSSYGQEQYF